This T cell receptor beta chain was captured by sequencing in a study of OX40 agonist ivuxolimab in advanced cancers. Sequenced by immunoSEQ multiplex PCR; TCRdb stores in-frame clones only, minus some. The sample holds about 47,000 clones, under 90% seen once. CDR3 length equals 16 residues. Germline-derived CDR1 and CDR2 are MGHRA and YSYEKL. Trimming took off 1 base at V and 0 bases at J, with 12 bases between the two ends. This specimen consisted of CD4+ or CD8+ T cells sorted from blood, obtained in a trial of the OX40 agonist ivuxolimab. This TCR was sampled from an adult with an advanced solid tumor such as melanoma, head and neck, liver or kidney cancer. This chain links TRBV4-1 with TRBJ1-1, with D tentatively TRBD1 (6 bases). For the CDR3, the DNA is TGCGCCAGCAGCCAAGGTTCGCAGGGGATGAACACTGAAGCTTTCTTT. Amino acid sequence: CASSQGSQGMNTEAFF.